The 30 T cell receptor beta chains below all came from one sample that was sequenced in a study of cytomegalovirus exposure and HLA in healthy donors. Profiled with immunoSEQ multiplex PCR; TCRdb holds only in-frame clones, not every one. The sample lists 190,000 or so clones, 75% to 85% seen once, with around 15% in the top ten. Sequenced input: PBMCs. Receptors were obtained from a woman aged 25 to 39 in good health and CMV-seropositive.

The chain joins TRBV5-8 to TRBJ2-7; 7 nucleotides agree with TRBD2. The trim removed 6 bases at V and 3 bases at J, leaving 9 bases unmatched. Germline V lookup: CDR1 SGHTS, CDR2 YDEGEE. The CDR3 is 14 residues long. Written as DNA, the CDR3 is TGTGCCAGCAACCCTAGCGGTTTCCTCTACGAGCAGTACTTC. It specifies CASNPSGFLYEQYF. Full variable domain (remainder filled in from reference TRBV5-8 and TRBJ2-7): EAGVTQSPTHLIKTRGQQATLRCSPISGHTSVYWYQQALGLGLQFLLWYDEGEERNRGNFPPRFSGRQFPNYSSELNVNALELEDSALYLCASNPSGFLYEQYFGPGTRLTVT.

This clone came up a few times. CDR3 region: CASSSTGWSGYTF. Here the CDR3 DNA reads TGTGCCAGCAGCTCGACAGGGTGGAGTGGCTACACCTTC. The gene calls are TRBV11-2 and TRBJ1-2; 7 nucleotides align to TRBD1. The CDR3 has 13 amino acids. Trimming at V came to 4 bases and at J to 7 bases, leaving 6 bases not matched to a gene. In germline, CDR1 is SGHAT, CDR2 FQNNGV. Variable domain in full (rest from reference TRBV11-2 and TRBJ1-2): EAGVAQSPRYKIIEKRQSVAFWCNPISGHATLYWYQQILGQGPKLLIQFQNNGVVDDSQLPKDRFSAERLKGVDSTLKIQPAKLEDSAVYLCASSSTGWSGYTFGSGTRLTVV.

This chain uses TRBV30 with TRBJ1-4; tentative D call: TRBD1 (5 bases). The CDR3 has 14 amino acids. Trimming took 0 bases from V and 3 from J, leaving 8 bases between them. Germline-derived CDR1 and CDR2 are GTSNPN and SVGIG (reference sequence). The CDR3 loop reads CAWSVMGPNEKLFF. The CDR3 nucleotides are TGTGCCTGGAGTGTTATGGGGCCTAATGAAAAACTGTTTTTT.

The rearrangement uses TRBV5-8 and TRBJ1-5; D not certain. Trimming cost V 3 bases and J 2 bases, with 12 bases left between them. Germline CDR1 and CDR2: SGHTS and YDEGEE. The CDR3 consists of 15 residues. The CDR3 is CASSWTGKGNQPQHF. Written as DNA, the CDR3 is TGTGCCAGCAGCTGGACCGGGAAGGGCAATCAGCCCCAGCATTTT.

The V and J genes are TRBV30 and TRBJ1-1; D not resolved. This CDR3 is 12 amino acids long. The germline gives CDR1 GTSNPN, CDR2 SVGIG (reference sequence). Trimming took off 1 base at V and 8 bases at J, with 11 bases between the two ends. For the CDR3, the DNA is TGTGCCTGGAGTGGTCTGGGCACCGAAGCTTTCTTT. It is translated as CAWSGLGTEAFF.

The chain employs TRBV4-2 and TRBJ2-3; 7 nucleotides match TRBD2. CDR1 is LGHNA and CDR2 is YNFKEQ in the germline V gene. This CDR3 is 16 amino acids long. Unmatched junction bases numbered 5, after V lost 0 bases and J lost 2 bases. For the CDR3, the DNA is TGTGCCAGCAGCCAAGATCTAGCGGACAACACAGATACGCAGTATTTT. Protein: CASSQDLADNTDTQYF.

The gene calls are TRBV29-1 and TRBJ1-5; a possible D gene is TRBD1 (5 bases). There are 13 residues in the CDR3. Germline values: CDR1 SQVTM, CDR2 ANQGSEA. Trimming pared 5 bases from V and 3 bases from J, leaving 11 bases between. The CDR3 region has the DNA TGCAGCGTTCAACAGGTTCACAATCAGCCCCAGCATTTT. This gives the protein CSVQQVHNQPQHF. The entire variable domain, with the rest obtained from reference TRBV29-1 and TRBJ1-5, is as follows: SAVISQKPSRDICQRGTSLTIQCQVDSQVTMMFWYRQQPGQSLTLIATANQGSEATYESGFVIDKFPISRPNLTFSTLTVSNMSPEDSSIYLCSVQQVHNQPQHFGDGTRLSIL.

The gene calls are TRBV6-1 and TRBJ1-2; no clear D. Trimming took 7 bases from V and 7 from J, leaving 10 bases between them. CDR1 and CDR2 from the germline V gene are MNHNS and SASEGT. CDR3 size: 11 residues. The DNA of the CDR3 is TGTGCCAGCACTAAGGCAGGTGGCTACACCTTC. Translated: CASTKAGGYTF.

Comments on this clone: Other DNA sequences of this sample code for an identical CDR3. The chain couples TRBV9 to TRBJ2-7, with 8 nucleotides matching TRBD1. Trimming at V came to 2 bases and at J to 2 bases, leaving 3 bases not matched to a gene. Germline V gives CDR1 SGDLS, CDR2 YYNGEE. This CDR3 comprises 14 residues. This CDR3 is CASSVGQGPYEQYF. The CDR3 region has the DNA TGTGCCAGCAGCGTTGGACAGGGCCCCTACGAGCAGTACTTC.

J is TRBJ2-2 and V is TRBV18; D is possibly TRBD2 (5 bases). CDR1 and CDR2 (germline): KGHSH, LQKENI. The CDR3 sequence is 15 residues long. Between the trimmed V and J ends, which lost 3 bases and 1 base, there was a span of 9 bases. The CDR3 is CASSPDGGNTGELFF. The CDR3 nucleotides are TGTGCCAGCTCACCCGATGGAGGGAACACCGGGGAGCTGTTTTTT.

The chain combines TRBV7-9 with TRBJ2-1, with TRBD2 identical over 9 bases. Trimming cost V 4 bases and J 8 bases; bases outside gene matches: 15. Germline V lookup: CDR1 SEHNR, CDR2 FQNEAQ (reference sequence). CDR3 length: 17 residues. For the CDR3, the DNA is TGTGCCAGCAGCTCACTAATAGCGGGAGCATCGGTCGATGAGCAGTTCTTC. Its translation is CASSSLIAGASVDEQFF.

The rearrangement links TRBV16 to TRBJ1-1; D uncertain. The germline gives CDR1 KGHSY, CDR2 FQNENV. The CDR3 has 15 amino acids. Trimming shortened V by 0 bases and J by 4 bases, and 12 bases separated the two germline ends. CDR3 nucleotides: TGTGCCAGCAGCCAATCCTTGGTAGGAGGCACTGAAGCTTTCTTT. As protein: CASSQSLVGGTEAFF.

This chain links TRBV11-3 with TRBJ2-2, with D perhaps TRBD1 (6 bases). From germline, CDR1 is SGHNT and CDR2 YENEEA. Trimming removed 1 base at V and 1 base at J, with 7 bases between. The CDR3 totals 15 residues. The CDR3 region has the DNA TGTGCCAGCAGCTTAGCGGACAGGAACACCGGGGAGCTGTTTTTT. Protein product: CASSLADRNTGELFF. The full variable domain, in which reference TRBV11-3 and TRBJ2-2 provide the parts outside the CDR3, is EAGVVQSPRYKIIEKKQPVAFWCNPISGHNTLYWYLQNLGQGPELLIRYENEEAVDDSQLPKDRFSAERLKGVDSTLKIQPAELGDSAVYLCASSLADRNTGELFFGEGSRLTVL.

CDR3 amino acids: CASTRTGYEQYF. Written as DNA, the CDR3 is TGTGCCAGCACCCGGACAGGCTACGAGCAGTACTTC. The V and J genes are TRBV6-1 and TRBJ2-7; 7 bases match TRBD1. Germline CDR1 reads MNHNS; CDR2 reads SASEGT. CDR3 size: 12 residues. The V segment lost 7 bases and the J segment 3 bases; nucleotides outside the gene matches: 3.

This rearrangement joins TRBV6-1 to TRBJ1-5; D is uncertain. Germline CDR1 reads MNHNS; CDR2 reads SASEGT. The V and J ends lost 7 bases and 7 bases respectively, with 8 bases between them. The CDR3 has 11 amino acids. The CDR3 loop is CASNSWQPQHF. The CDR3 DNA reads TGTGCCAGCAACTCCTGGCAGCCCCAGCATTTT.

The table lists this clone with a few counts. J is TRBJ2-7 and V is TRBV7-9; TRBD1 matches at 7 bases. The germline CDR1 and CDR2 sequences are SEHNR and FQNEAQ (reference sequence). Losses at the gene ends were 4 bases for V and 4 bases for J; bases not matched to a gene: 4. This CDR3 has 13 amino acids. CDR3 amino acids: CASSYAQGYEQYF. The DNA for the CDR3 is TGTGCCAGCAGCTACGCACAGGGGTACGAGCAGTACTTC.

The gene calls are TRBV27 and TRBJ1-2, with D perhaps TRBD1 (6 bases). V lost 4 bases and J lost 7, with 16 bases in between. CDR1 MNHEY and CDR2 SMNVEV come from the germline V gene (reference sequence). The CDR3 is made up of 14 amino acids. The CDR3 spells CASSSTIQGSGYTF. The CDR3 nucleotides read TGTGCCAGCAGTTCCACCATACAGGGTTCTGGCTACACCTTC.

The CDR3 loop is CASSPRTATNTEAFF. The CDR3 DNA sequence: TGCGCCAGCAGCCCGAGGACAGCTACGAACACTGAAGCTTTCTTT. The rearrangement uses TRBV5-1 and TRBJ1-1, with D perhaps TRBD1 (6 bases). Trimming removed 4 bases at V and 1 base at J, with 14 bases between. There are 15 residues in the CDR3. CDR1 and CDR2 (germline): SGHRS, YFSETQ.

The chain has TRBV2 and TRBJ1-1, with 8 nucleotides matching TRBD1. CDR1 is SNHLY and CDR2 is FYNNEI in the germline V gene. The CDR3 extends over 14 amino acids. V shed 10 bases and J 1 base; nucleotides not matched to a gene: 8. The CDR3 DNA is TGTGCCACTAAAGCGGACAGGGAGAACACTGAAGCTTTCTTT. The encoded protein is CATKADRENTEAFF.

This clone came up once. DNA for the CDR3: TGTGCCAGCAGTTACGGCAGGGGCTATGGCTACACCTTC. The encoded protein is CASSYGRGYGYTF. The gene calls are TRBV6-6 and TRBJ1-2, with D perhaps TRBD1 (6 bases). This CDR3 region has 13 residues. The V gene lost 2 bases and the J gene lost 4 bases, with 8 bases spanning the gap. CDR1 and CDR2 (germline): MNHNY, SVGAGI (reference sequence).

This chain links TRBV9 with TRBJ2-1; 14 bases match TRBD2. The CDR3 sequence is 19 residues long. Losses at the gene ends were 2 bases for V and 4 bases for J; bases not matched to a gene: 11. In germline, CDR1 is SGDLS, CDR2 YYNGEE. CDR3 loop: CASSVGLAGEGRPYNEQFF. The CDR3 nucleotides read TGTGCCAGCAGCGTGGGACTAGCGGGAGAAGGGAGGCCTTACAATGAGCAGTTCTTC.

The CDR3 protein is CATSRDAGGNQPQHF. The CDR3 coding sequence is TGTGCCACCAGCAGAGATGCCGGGGGCAATCAGCCCCAGCATTTT. The chain joins TRBV15 to TRBJ1-5; D uncertain. V lost 0 bases, J lost 2 bases, and 8 bases lay in between. CDR1 and CDR2 (germline): LNHNV, YYDKDF (reference sequence). The CDR3 covers 15 residues. The full variable domain, in which reference TRBV15 and TRBJ1-5 provide the parts outside the CDR3, is DAMVIQNPRYQVTQFGKPVTLSCSQTLNHNVMYWYQQKSSQAPKLLFHYYDKDFNNEADTPDNFQSRRPNTSFCFLDIRSPGLGDTAMYLCATSRDAGGNQPQHFGDGTRLSIL.

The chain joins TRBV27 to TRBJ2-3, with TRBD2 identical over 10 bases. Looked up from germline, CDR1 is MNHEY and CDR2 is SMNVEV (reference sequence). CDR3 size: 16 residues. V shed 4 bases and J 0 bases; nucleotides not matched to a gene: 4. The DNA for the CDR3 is TGTGCCAGCAGTTCCACGACTAGCGGGAGCACAGATACGCAGTATTTT. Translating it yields CASSSTTSGSTDTQYF.

CDR3 nucleotides: TGTGCCAGCTCACCCCTTGGCGGAAGCTACAATGAGCAGTTCTTC. Encoded protein: CASSPLGGSYNEQFF. This chain joins TRBV18 and TRBJ2-1; the D is unclear. The V end was cut by 3 bases, the J end by 3 bases, with 12 bases between. The CDR3 contains 15 residues. Germline V gene sequence: CDR1 KGHSH, CDR2 LQKENI.

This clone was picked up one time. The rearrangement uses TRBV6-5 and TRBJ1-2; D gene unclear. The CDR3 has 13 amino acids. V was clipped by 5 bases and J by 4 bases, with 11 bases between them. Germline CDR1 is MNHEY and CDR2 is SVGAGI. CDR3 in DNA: TGTGCCAGCAGTACAGCGGACGGCTATGGCTACACCTTC. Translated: CASSTADGYGYTF.

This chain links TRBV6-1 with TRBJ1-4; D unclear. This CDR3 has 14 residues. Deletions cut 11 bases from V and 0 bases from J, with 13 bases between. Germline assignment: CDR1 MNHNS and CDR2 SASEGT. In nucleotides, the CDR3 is TGTGCCGGAGGAATGGGTGCAACTAATGAAAAACTGTTTTTT. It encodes CAGGMGATNEKLFF.

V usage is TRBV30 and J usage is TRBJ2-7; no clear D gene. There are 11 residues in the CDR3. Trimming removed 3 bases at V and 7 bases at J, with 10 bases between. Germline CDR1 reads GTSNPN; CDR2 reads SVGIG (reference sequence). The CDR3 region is CAWSGLREQYF. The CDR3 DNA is TGTGCCTGGAGCGGATTGAGGGAGCAGTACTTC.

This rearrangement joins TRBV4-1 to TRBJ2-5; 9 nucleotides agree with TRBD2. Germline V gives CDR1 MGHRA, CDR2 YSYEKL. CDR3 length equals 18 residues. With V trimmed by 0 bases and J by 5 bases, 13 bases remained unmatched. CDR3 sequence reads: CASSQDSSSGIVSETQYF. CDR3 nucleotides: TGCGCCAGCAGCCAAGATTCCTCTAGCGGGATTGTGTCGGAGACCCAGTACTTC.

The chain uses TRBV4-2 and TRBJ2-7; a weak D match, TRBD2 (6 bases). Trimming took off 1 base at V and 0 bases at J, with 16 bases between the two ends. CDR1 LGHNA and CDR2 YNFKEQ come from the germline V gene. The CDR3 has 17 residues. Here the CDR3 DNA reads TGTGCCAGCAGCCAAGGGCGGTCAAGCGGGCGCTCCTACGAGCAGTACTTC. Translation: CASSQGRSSGRSYEQYF.

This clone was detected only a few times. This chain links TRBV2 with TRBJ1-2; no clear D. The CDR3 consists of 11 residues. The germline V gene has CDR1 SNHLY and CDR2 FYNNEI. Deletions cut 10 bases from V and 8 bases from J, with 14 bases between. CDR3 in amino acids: CATLGRVGYTF. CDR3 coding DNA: TGTGCCACCCTAGGGAGGGTCGGCTACACCTTC.